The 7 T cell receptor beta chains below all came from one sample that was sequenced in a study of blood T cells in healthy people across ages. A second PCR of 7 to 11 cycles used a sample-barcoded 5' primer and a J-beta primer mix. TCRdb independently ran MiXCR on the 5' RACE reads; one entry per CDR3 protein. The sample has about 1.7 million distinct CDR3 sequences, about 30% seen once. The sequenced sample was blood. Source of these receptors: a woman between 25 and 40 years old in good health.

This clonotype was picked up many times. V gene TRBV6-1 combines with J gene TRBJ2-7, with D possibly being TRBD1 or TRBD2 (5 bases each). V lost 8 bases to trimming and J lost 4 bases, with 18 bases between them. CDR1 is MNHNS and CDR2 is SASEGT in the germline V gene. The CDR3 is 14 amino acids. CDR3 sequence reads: CASGFGTIGYEQYF. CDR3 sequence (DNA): TGTGCCAGCGGATTCGGGACCATCGGTTACGAGCAGTACTTC.

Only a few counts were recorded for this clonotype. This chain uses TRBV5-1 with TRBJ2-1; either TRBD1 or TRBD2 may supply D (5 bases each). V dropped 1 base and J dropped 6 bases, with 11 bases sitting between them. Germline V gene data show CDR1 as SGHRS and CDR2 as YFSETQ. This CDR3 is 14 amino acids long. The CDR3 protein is CASSLSAGSNEQFF. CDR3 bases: TGCGCCAGCAGCTTGTCGGCAGGGAGCAATGAGCAGTTCTTC.

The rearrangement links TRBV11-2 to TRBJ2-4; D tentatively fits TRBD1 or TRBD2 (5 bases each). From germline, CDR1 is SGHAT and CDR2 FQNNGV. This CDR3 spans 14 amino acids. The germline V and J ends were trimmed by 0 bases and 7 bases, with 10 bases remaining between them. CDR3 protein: CASSLDRWGNIQYF. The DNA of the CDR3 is TGTGCCAGCAGCTTAGATCGGTGGGGGAACATTCAGTACTTC. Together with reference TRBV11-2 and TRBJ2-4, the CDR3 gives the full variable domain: EAGVAQSPRYKIIEKRQSVAFWCNPISGHATLYWYQQILGQGPKLLIQFQNNGVVDDSQLPKDRFSAERLKGVDSTLKIQPAKLEDSAVYLCASSLDRWGNIQYFGAGTRLSVL.

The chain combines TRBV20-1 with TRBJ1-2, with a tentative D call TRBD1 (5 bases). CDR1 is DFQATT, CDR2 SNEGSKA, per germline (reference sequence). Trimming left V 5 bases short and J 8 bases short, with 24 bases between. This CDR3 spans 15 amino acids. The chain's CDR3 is CSAFGTVLGRGGYTF. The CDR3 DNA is TGCAGTGCTTTCGGGACGGTCCTGGGACGAGGGGGCTACACCTTC.

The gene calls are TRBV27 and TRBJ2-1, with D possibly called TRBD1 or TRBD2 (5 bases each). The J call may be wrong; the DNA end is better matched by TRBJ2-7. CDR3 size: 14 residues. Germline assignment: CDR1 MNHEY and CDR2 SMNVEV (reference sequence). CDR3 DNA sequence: TGTGCCAGCAAGGAGCGGCAGGGATACAATGAGCAGTACTTC. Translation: CASKERQGYNEQYF.

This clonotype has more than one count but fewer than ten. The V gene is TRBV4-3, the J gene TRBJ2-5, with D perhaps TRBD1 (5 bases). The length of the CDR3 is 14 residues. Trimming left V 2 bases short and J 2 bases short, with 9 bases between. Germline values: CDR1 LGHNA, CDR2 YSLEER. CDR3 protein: CASSQPGAQETQYF. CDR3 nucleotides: TGCGCCAGCAGCCAACCTGGGGCTCAAGAGACCCAGTACTTC.

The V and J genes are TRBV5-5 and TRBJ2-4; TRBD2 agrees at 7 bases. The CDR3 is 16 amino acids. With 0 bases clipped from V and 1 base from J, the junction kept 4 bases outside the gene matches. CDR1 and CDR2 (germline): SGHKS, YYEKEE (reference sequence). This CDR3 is CASSLESGRAKNIQYF. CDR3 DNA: TGTGCCAGCAGCTTGGAGTCCGGGAGGGCCAAAAACATTCAGTACTTC.